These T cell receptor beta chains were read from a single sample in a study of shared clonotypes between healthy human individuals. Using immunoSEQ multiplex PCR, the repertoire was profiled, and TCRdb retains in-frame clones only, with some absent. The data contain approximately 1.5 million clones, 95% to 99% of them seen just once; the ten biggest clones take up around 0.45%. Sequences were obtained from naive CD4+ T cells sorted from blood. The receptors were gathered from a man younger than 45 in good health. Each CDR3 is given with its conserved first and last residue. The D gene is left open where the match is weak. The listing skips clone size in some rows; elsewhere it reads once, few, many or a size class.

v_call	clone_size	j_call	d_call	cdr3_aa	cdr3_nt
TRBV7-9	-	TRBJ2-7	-	CASSAWEGGSYEQYF	TGTGCCAGCAGCGCGTGGGAGGGGGGATCCTACGAGCAGTACTTC
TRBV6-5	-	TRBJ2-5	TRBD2	CASSYTEREQAETQYF	TGTGCCAGCAGTTACACCGAGCGGGAGCAGGCAGAGACCCAGTACTTC
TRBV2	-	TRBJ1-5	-	CASRGAPIQPQHF	TGTGCCAGCAGGGGGGCCCCCATCCAGCCCCAGCATTTT
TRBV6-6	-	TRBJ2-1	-	CASSFSTGSNEQFF	TGTGCCAGCAGTTTTTCAACCGGGAGCAATGAGCAGTTCTTC
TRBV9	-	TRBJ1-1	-	CASSTGTLTEAFF	TGTGCCAGCAGCACCGGGACATTGACTGAAGCTTTCTTT
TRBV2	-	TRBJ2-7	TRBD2	CASRRGGDYEQYF	TGTGCCAGCAGACGGGGAGGGGATTACGAGCAGTACTTC
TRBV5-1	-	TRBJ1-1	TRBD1	CATRQGRNTEAFF	TGCGCCACCCGACAGGGGCGGAACACTGAAGCTTTCTTT
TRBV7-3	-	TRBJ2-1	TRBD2	CASSLGLAGVQFF	TGTGCCAGCAGCTTAGGACTAGCGGGAGTGCAGTTCTTC
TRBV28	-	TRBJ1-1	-	CASSPTASTEAFF	TGTGCCAGCAGCCCCACGGCAAGCACTGAAGCTTTCTTT
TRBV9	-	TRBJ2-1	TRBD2	CASSLGLAGVEGEQFF	TGTGCCAGCAGCCTGGGACTAGCGGGAGTGGAGGGTGAGCAGTTCTTC
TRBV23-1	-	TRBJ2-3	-	CASSPRVLTTDTQYF	TGCGCCAGCAGTCCCCGGGTTTTGACGACAGATACGCAGTATTTT
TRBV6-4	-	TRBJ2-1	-	CASSPSPAESSYNEQFF	TGTGCCAGCAGCCCTTCCCCAGCGGAGAGCTCCTACAATGAGCAGTTCTTC
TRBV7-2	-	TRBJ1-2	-	CASSLGRWGTNYGYTF	TGTGCCAGCAGCCTCGGAAGGTGGGGTACTAACTATGGCTACACCTTC
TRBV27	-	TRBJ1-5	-	CASSLSYSNQPQHF	TGTGCCAGCAGTCTCTCATATAGCAATCAGCCCCAGCATTTT
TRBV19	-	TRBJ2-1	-	CASTGGEQFF	TGTGCCAGTACTGGGGGAGAGCAGTTCTTC
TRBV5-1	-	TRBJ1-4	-	CASSNVGSGIEKLFF	TGCGCCAGCAGCAACGTGGGCTCAGGGATTGAAAAACTGTTTTTT
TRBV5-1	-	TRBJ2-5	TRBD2	CASSRGTSGEETQYF	TGCGCCAGCAGCCGAGGGACTAGCGGGGAAGAGACCCAGTACTTC
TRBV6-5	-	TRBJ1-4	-	CASSPGEKLFF	TGTGCCAGCAGCCCCGGGGAAAAACTGTTTTTT
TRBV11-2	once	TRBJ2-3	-	CASSGRWELSPDTQYF	TGTGCCAGCAGCGGACGATGGGAGCTTAGTCCAGATACGCAGTATTTT
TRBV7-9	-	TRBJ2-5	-	CASSLLGWDQETQYF	TGTGCCAGCAGCTTACTGGGGTGGGACCAAGAGACCCAGTACTTC
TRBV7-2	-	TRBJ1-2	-	CASSLLWQGHGYTF	TGTGCCAGCAGCTTACTCTGGCAGGGTCATGGCTACACCTTC
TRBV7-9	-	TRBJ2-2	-	CASSLLSVDVLFF	TGTGCCAGCAGCTTATTATCCGTGGACGTGCTGTTTTTT
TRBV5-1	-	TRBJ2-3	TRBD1	CASSTRTGSTDTQYF	TGCGCCAGCAGCACAAGGACAGGGAGCACAGATACGCAGTATTTT
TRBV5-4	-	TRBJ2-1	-	CASSLGGPSYNEQFF	TGTGCCAGCAGCTTGGGCGGACCCTCCTACAATGAGCAGTTCTTC
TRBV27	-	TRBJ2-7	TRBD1	CASSRTGMSYEQYF	TGTGCCAGCAGTCGGACAGGGATGTCCTACGAGCAGTACTTC
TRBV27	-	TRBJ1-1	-	CASSPRTQLYTEAFF	TGTGCCAGCAGTCCACGGACACAATTATACACTGAAGCTTTCTTT
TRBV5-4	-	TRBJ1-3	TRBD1	CASSKSGTGTGNTIYF	TGTGCCAGCAGCAAATCCGGGACAGGGACTGGAAACACCATATATTTT
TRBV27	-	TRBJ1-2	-	CASSLTMDAIGYTF	TGTGCCAGCAGTTTAACAATGGATGCGATAGGCTACACCTTC
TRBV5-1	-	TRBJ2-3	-	CASSLGNSPSTDTQYF	TGCGCCAGCAGCTTGGGTAATTCCCCCTCCACAGATACGCAGTATTTT
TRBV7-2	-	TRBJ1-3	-	CASSLVMAGSGNTIYF	TGTGCCAGCAGCTTAGTAATGGCTGGCTCTGGAAACACCATATATTTT
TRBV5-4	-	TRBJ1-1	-	CASSVGRTDEGAFF	TGTGCCAGCAGCGTAGGGAGGACAGACGAGGGGGCTTTCTTT
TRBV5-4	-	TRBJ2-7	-	CASSSPSTYEQYF	TGTGCCAGCAGCTCCCCAAGTACCTACGAGCAGTACTTC
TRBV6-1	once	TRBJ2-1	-	CASKAGSYNEQFF	TGTGCCAGCAAGGCGGGATCCTACAATGAGCAGTTCTTC
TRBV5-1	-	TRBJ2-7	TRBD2	CASSLRTSEAYEQYF	TGCGCCAGCAGCTTGAGAACTAGCGAGGCCTACGAGCAGTACTTC
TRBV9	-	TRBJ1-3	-	CASSVGENTIYF	TGTGCCAGCAGCGTAGGTGAAAACACCATATATTTT
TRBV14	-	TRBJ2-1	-	CASSQGVSSAFF	TGTGCCAGCAGCCAAGGAGTCTCGTCGGCGTTCTTC
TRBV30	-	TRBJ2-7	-	CAWSPALAVEQYF	TGTGCCTGGAGTCCGGCCCTGGCGGTCGAGCAGTACTTC
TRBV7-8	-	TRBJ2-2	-	CASSLARGGTGELFF	TGTGCCAGCAGCTTAGCGAGGGGAGGCACCGGGGAGCTGTTTTTT
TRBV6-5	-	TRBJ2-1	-	CASRDPLTQQFF	TGTGCCAGCAGGGATCCCCTGACACAGCAGTTCTTC
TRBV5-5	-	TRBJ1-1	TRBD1	CASSLAGTGLEAFF	TGTGCCAGCAGCTTGGCCGGGACAGGTCTTGAAGCTTTCTTT
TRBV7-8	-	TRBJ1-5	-	CASSYSGAYYNQPQHF	TGTGCCAGCAGCTACTCCGGGGCCTACTACAATCAGCCCCAGCATTTT
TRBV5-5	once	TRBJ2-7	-	CASSLGQALYEQYF	TGTGCCAGCAGCTTGGGACAGGCTCTCTACGAGCAGTACTTC
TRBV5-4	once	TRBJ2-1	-	CASSFPSGPSSYNEQFF	TGTGCCAGCAGCTTCCCATCTGGGCCAAGCTCCTACAATGAGCAGTTCTTC
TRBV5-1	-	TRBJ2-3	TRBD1	CASSEDRVTDTQYF	TGCGCCAGCAGCGAGGACAGGGTCACAGATACGCAGTATTTT
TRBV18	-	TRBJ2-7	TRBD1	CASSRRQGYEQYF	TGTGCCAGCTCCCGGAGACAGGGCTACGAGCAGTACTTC
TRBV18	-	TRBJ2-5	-	CASRLLGGQETQYF	TGTGCCAGCCGCCTACTTGGGGGACAAGAGACCCAGTACTTC
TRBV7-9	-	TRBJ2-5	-	CASSREGPILETQYF	TGTGCCAGCAGCAGGGAAGGGCCGATCCTCGAGACCCAGTACTTC
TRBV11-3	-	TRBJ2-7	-	CASSSRENSYEQYF	TGTGCCAGCAGCTCCCGGGAAAACTCCTACGAGCAGTACTTC
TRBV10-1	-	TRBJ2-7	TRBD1	CASRRTTGTGSTSYEQYF	TGCGCCAGCAGAAGAACAACCGGGACAGGGTCGACATCCTACGAGCAGTACTTC
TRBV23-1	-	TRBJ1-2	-	CAAPRDTRYGYTF	TGCGCCGCCCCCCGGGACACTCGATATGGCTACACCTTC
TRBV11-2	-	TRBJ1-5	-	CASSLEGAGNQPQHF	TGTGCCAGCAGCTTAGAGGGGGCCGGCAATCAGCCCCAGCATTTT
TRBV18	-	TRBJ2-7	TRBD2	CASSPPAGDYEQYF	TGTGCCAGCTCACCGCCAGCGGGGGACTACGAGCAGTACTTC
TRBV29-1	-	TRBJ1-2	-	CSARSPGGYTF	TGCAGCGCTCGATCCCCGGGAGGCTACACCTTC